Below are 6 T cell receptor beta chains sequenced from a single sample in a study of T cells in Graves' hyperthyroidism and ophthalmopathy. RNA transcripts served as the template for amplifying TCR beta CDR3 regions. The study used the HTBI primer set for a first-round RT-PCR of the TCR CDR3. TCRdb re-analysed the multiplex PCR reads in MiXCR, keeping a single row per CDR3 protein. Among 500,000 to 750,000 distinct CDR3 sequences listed, 13% to 15% were seen once. The source material was blood. All receptors come from a woman under 30 with Graves' ophthalmopathy.

The chain has TRBV3-1 and TRBJ1-4, with a weak D call TRBD1 (5 bases). This CDR3 has 19 residues. V was trimmed by 0 bases and J by 6 bases, leaving 23 bases between them. Germline-derived CDR1 and CDR2 are LGHDT and YNNKEL (reference sequence). CDR3 amino acids: CASSQDDGPKWGSHEKLFF. The CDR3 nucleotides are TGTGCCAGCAGCCAAGATGATGGCCCTAAGTGGGGGAGTCATGAAAAACTGTTTTTT.

Comments on this clonotype: Just one base apart from a much larger clone, this may be a read error. The conserved phenylalanine or tryptophan normally closing the CDR3 is absent here, so this likely arose from a read error. V gene TRBV28 combines with J gene TRBJ2-3, with a possible D match to TRBD2 (6 bases). The germline gives CDR1 MDHEN, CDR2 SYDVKM. The CDR3 loop spans 12 amino acids. Trimming took off 11 bases at V and 3 bases at J, with 12 bases between the two ends. The CDR3 DNA is TGTGCCTCCCAACGGGAGACAGATACGCAGTATCTT. This encodes CASQRETDTQYL.

This clonotype has only a few counts. This chain links TRBV5-1 with TRBJ2-3; 10 positions agree with TRBD1. The CDR3 is 15 amino acids. The junction had 4 bases not matched to a gene; V was cut back by 2 bases and J by 4 bases. The germline V gene has CDR1 SGHRS and CDR2 YFSETQ. The CDR3 here is CASSLSGTGADTQYF. DNA of the CDR3: TGCGCCAGCAGCTTATCCGGGACAGGGGCAGATACGCAGTATTTT.

This clonotype showed up just a few times. V gene TRBV9 combines with J gene TRBJ1-3; D gene uncertain. Germline V gives CDR1 SGDLS, CDR2 YYNGEE. The CDR3 loop spans 15 amino acids. The V gene lost 3 bases and the J gene lost 1 base, with 11 bases spanning the gap. The chain's CDR3 is CASSAPDRSGNTIYF. CDR3 in DNA: TGTGCCAGCAGCGCACCAGATAGATCTGGAAACACCATATATTTT. Combining the CDR3 with reference TRBV9 and TRBJ1-3 gives the whole variable domain DSGVTQTPKHLITATGQRVTLRCSPRSGDLSVYWYQQSLDQGLQFLIQYYNGEERAKGNILERFSAQQFPDLHSELNLSSLELGDSALYFCASSAPDRSGNTIYFGEGSWLTVV.

This clonotype was detected a few times. The chain carries TRBV28 and TRBJ1-2, with 7 nucleotides matching TRBD1. V trimming: 4 bases; J trimming: 8 bases; junction bases outside the gene matches: 10. The CDR3 extends over 14 amino acids. CDR1 is MDHEN and CDR2 is SYDVKM in the germline V gene. CDR3 nucleotide sequence: TGTGCCAGCAGTTACACGACAGGGTTTAGAGGCTACACCTTC. It yields the protein CASSYTTGFRGYTF.

This clonotype was found many times. The V and J genes are TRBV10-3 and TRBJ1-2, with D perhaps TRBD1 (5 bases). In germline, CDR1 is ENHRY, CDR2 SYGVKD. Between the trimmed V and J ends, which lost 2 bases and 4 bases, there was a span of 8 bases. The CDR3 extends over 13 amino acids. CDR3 sequence reads: CAISEGGTYGYTF. In DNA form, the CDR3 reads TGTGCCATCAGTGAGGGGGGGACCTATGGCTACACCTTC.